The 24 T cell receptor beta chains below were found in one sample sequenced in a study of blood T cell repertoires in COVID-19. The data were produced by immunoSEQ multiplex PCR, yet TCRdb's version contains in-frame clones alone and is incomplete. The sample comprises about 400,000 clones, around 86% of which are singletons, and around 2.9% rests with the top ten. Sequenced input: peripheral blood. All receptors come from a human donor in a cohort sampled during active COVID-19.

J is TRBJ1-2 and V is TRBV30; no clear D gene. V lost 5 bases, J lost 4 bases, and 11 bases lay in between. Germline CDR1 GTSNPN, CDR2 SVGIG (reference sequence). The CDR3 sequence is 12 residues long. The CDR3 spells CAWSGEVYGYTF. CDR3 nucleotides: TGTGCCTGGTCGGGTGAGGTCTATGGCTACACCTTC.

V and J are TRBV6-5 and TRBJ1-5, with a possible D match to TRBD1 (5 bases). Germline loops: CDR1 MNHEY, CDR2 SVGAGI. The CDR3 length is 14 residues. Between the trimmed V and J ends, which lost 0 bases and 6 bases, there was a span of 9 bases. The CDR3 region is CASSYSEGTQPQHF. CDR3 in DNA: TGTGCCAGCAGTTACTCGGAGGGGACTCAGCCCCAGCATTTT.

This clone has only a few counts. The chain couples TRBV5-1 to TRBJ2-2, with 9 positions matching TRBD1. Germline values: CDR1 SGHRS, CDR2 YFSETQ. The V gene end was trimmed by 0 bases and the J gene end by 0 bases; junction bases not matched to a gene: 15. This CDR3 comprises 21 residues. This chain's CDR3 is CASSLARDRVKRGANTGELFF. CDR3 nucleotides: TGCGCCAGCAGCTTGGCCAGGGACAGGGTGAAGAGGGGTGCGAACACCGGGGAGCTGTTTTTT.

The CDR3 DNA follows: TGTGCCAGCAGACTGACAAGAGTCGCTAACTATGGCTACACCTTC. It is translated as CASRLTRVANYGYTF. The V call is TRBV28, the J call TRBJ1-2; no reliable D call. CDR1 and CDR2 (germline): MDHEN, SYDVKM. V lost 6 bases and J 0 bases, leaving 14 bases between the germline ends. This CDR3 has 15 amino acids.

The chain recombines TRBV5-1 with TRBJ2-6; D unclear. Germline-derived CDR1 and CDR2 are SGHRS and YFSETQ. The CDR3 extends over 15 amino acids. The ends were cut back, 7 bases at V and 1 base at J, with 12 bases in the middle. CDR3 nucleotides: TGCGCCAGCTACCCAGGTTTGTCTGGGGCCAACGTCCTGACTTTC. This codes for CASYPGLSGANVLTF.

The chain is built from TRBV3-1 (or the pseudogene TRBV3-2) and TRBJ1-1, with a tentative D call TRBD1 (6 bases). Germline assignment: CDR1 LGHDT and CDR2 YNNKEL (reference sequence). This CDR3 is 12 amino acids long. Between the trimmed V and J ends, which lost 4 bases and 11 bases, there was a span of 14 bases. CDR3 bases: TGTGCCAGCAGCCGGCAACAGGGTACGGCTTTCTTT. Translated, it gives CASSRQQGTAFF.

This clone was found a few times. The rearrangement uses TRBV5-4 and TRBJ1-1; TRBD1 is a possible D gene (5 bases). V lost 5 bases and J 3 bases, leaving 14 bases between the germline ends. The CDR3 has 14 amino acids. Germline values: CDR1 SGHNT, CDR2 YYREEE (reference sequence). The CDR3 region has the DNA TGTGCCAGCAGGTCGCGTACGGGGGACACTGAAGCTTTCTTT. This codes for CASRSRTGDTEAFF.

The chain joins TRBV28 to TRBJ2-4, with 7 bases fitting TRBD1. After removal of 5 bases from V and 3 bases from J, the junction contained 10 bases not matched to a gene. This CDR3 spans 16 amino acids. The germline CDR1 and CDR2 sequences are MDHEN and SYDVKM. The DNA for the CDR3 is TGTGCCAGCAGTCCCTTGGGACAGACACACAAAAACATTCAGTACTTC. Translating gives CASSPLGQTHKNIQYF.

The table lists this clone with a few counts. The chain links TRBV5-1 to TRBJ2-1; 11 bases match TRBD2. V lost 4 bases to trimming and J lost 4 bases; unmatched junction nucleotides: 7. This CDR3 has 16 amino acids. Germline loops: CDR1 SGHRS, CDR2 YFSETQ. The CDR3 loop is CASSPSLAGGYNEQFF. The CDR3 DNA follows: TGCGCCAGCAGCCCGAGCCTAGCGGGGGGTTACAATGAGCAGTTCTTC.

This chain links TRBV30 with TRBJ1-6, with 9 positions matching TRBD1. This CDR3 spans 16 amino acids. With 0 bases clipped from V and 7 bases from J, the junction kept 7 bases outside the gene matches. In germline, CDR1 is GTSNPN, CDR2 SVGIG (reference sequence). CDR3 residues: CAWSVLPGTGNSPLHF. DNA of the CDR3: TGTGCCTGGAGTGTACTTCCCGGGACAGGGAATTCACCCCTCCACTTT.

The gene calls are TRBV5-6 and TRBJ2-3; possible D gene TRBD2, 5 bases. The germline CDR1 and CDR2 sequences are SGHDT and YYEEEE. The V and J ends lost 1 base and 9 bases respectively, with 21 bases between them. This CDR3 has 16 amino acids. This CDR3 is CASSLIGTLTRETQYF. DNA for the CDR3: TGTGCCAGCAGCTTGATTGGAACCCTGACGAGGGAGACGCAGTATTTT.

This rearrangement joins TRBV7-6 to TRBJ1-6, with D possibly matching TRBD1 (5 bases). Trimming pared 2 bases from V and 4 bases from J, leaving 15 bases between. The CDR3 is 17 amino acids. Germline-derived CDR1 and CDR2 are SGHVS and FNYEAQ. CDR3 DNA: TGTGCCAGCAGCTTAACGGTAACCGGGGGGTATAATTCACCCCTCCACTTT. Translation: CASSLTVTGGYNSPLHF.

The chain joins TRBV11-2 to TRBJ2-5; perhaps TRBD1 as D (5 bases). The V end was cut by 0 bases, the J end by 4 bases, with 9 bases between. Germline loops: CDR1 SGHAT, CDR2 FQNNGV. The CDR3 covers 14 residues. The chain's CDR3 is CASSLDTGSETQYF. The CDR3 nucleotides read TGTGCCAGCAGCTTAGATACAGGATCAGAGACCCAGTACTTC. Full variable domain (missing parts from reference TRBV11-2 and TRBJ2-5): EAGVAQSPRYKIIEKRQSVAFWCNPISGHATLYWYQQILGQGPKLLIQFQNNGVVDDSQLPKDRFSAERLKGVDSTLKIQPAKLEDSAVYLCASSLDTGSETQYFGPGTRLLVL.

This clone was seen a few times. The rearrangement links TRBV19 to TRBJ1-3; D is unresolved. Between the trimmed V and J ends, which lost 9 bases and 0 bases, there was a span of 15 bases. Germline CDR1 is LNHDA and CDR2 is SQIVND (reference sequence). The CDR3 consists of 15 residues. The CDR3 coding sequence is TGTGCCAGCAGACCGGACGGGGTCTCTGGAAACACCATATATTTT. Translation: CASRPDGVSGNTIYF.

This clone came up once. The chain joins TRBV20-1 to TRBJ1-2; D is perhaps TRBD1 (6 bases). The germline CDR1 and CDR2 sequences are DFQATT and SNEGSKA (reference sequence). V lost 7 bases to trimming and J lost 6 bases, with 12 bases between them. The CDR3 runs to 11 residues. DNA for the CDR3: TGCAGTGGGGCCAGGGGAAATGGCTACACCTTC. Protein sequence: CSGARGNGYTF.

This chain uses TRBV27 with TRBJ2-2, with a weak D call TRBD1 (5 bases). The V end was cut by 4 bases, the J end by 5 bases, with 11 bases between. Germline loops: CDR1 MNHEY, CDR2 SMNVEV (reference sequence). This CDR3 has 14 amino acids. Here the CDR3 reads CASSSGWVTGELFF. Here the CDR3 DNA reads TGTGCCAGCAGTTCAGGGTGGGTTACCGGGGAGCTGTTTTTT.

The chain couples TRBV2 to TRBJ2-2; 9 bases agree with TRBD2. The V gene end was trimmed by 4 bases and the J gene end by 2 bases; junction bases not matched to a gene: 8. The germline V gene encodes CDR1 SNHLY and CDR2 FYNNEI. This CDR3 contains 17 residues. The CDR3: CASSAYLAGRNTGELFF. In nucleotides, the CDR3 is TGTGCCAGCAGTGCTTATCTAGCGGGACGAAACACCGGGGAGCTGTTTTTT.

The chain couples TRBV27 to TRBJ2-2; no firm D call. The CDR3 extends over 14 amino acids. Germline V gene data show CDR1 as MNHEY and CDR2 as SMNVEV (reference sequence). Trimming shortened V by 4 bases and J by 4 bases, and 10 bases separated the two germline ends. In DNA, the CDR3 is TGTGCCAGCAGTTCAGCGCGGAGCACCGGGGAGCTGTTTTTT. This sequence encodes CASSSARSTGELFF.

The rearrangement joins TRBV4-2 to TRBJ2-3, with TRBD2 identical over 7 bases. CDR1 and CDR2 (germline): LGHNA, YNFKEQ. Trimming at V came to 4 bases and at J to 2 bases, leaving 15 bases not matched to a gene. CDR3 length: 18 amino acids. The CDR3 DNA reads TGTGCCAGCAGCCGGGGGTGGGCACCTAGCGGACTCACAGATACGCAGTATTTT. This encodes CASSRGWAPSGLTDTQYF.

The V gene is TRBV25-1, the J gene TRBJ2-3; maybe TRBD1 (6 bases). V was cut by 2 bases and J by 2 bases, with 14 bases left in between. CDR1 is MGHDK, CDR2 SYGVNS, per germline. The CDR3 spans 16 residues. CDR3 loop: CASSEKRTGHTDTQYF. CDR3 nucleotide sequence: TGTGCCAGCAGTGAAAAACGTACAGGGCACACAGATACGCAGTATTTT.

The chain has TRBV6-5 and TRBJ2-1; 8 bases fit TRBD1. The CDR3 runs to 15 residues. With V trimmed by 2 bases and J by 7 bases, 7 bases remained unmatched. Germline values: CDR1 MNHEY, CDR2 SVGAGI. The CDR3 coding sequence is TGTGCCAGCAGTTACAATCCGCAGGGGGCGAATGAGCAGTTCTTC. Its translation is CASSYNPQGANEQFF.

The chain has TRBV10-2 and TRBJ2-5, with D uncertain. Trimming stripped 5 bases from V and 2 bases from J, with 15 bases between. The germline CDR1 and CDR2 sequences are WSHSY and SAAADI. This CDR3 region has 15 residues. The CDR3, as DNA: TGCGCCAGCAGTCGTATGAGAGTGTTACAAGAGACCCAGTACTTC. Its protein is CASSRMRVLQETQYF.

The chain carries TRBV7-6 and TRBJ2-5, with 7 bases matching TRBD2. V dropped 0 bases and J dropped 1; count of bases not matched to a gene: 2. The germline V gene has CDR1 SGHVS and CDR2 FNYEAQ. There are 15 residues in the CDR3. This chain's CDR3 is CASSLARGIQETQYF. The CDR3, as DNA: TGTGCCAGCAGCTTAGCGCGGGGGATCCAAGAGACCCAGTACTTC.

V usage is TRBV4-1 and J usage is TRBJ2-7; D unclear. The CDR3 runs 15 residues. Germline assignment: CDR1 MGHRA and CDR2 YSYEKL. V lost 4 bases to trimming and J lost 3 bases, with 16 bases between them. The CDR3 region has the DNA TGCGCCAGCAGCCTCACTGACGCTAGAGGCTACGAGCAGTACTTC. Translated: CASSLTDARGYEQYF.